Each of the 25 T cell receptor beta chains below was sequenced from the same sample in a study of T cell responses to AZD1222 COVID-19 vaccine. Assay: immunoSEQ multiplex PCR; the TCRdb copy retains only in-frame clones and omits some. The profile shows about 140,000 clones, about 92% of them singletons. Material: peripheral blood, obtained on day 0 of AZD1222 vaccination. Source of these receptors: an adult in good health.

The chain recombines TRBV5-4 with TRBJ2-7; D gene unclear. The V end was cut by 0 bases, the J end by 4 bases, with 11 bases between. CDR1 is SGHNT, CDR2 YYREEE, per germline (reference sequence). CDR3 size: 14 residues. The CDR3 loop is CASSLAGKPYEQYF. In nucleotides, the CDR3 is TGTGCCAGCAGCTTGGCCGGCAAGCCATACGAGCAGTACTTC.

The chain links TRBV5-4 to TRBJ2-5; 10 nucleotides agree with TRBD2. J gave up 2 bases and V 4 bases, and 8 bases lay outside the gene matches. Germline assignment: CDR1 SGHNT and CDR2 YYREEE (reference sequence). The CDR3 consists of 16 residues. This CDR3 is CASSLRTSGGQETQYF. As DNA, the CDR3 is TGTGCCAGCAGCCTTAGGACTAGCGGAGGACAAGAGACCCAGTACTTC.

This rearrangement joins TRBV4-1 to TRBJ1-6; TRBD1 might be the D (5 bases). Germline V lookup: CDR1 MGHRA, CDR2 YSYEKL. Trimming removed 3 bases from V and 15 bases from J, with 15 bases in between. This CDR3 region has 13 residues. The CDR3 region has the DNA TGCGCCAGCAGCCAGCCAGGGACGTCTATCCTCCACTTT. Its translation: CASSQPGTSILHF.

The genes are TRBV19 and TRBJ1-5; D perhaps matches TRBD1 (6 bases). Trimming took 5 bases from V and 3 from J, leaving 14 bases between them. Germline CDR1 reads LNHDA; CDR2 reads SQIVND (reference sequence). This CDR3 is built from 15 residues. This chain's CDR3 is CASSEGQRINQPQHF. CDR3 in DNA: TGTGCCAGTAGTGAGGGACAACGTATCAATCAGCCCCAGCATTTT.

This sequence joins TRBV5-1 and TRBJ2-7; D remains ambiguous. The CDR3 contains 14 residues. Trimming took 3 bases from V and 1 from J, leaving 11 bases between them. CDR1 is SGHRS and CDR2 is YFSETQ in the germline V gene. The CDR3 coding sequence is TGCGCCAGCAGCTCCCCAGTAGGTTCCTACGAGCAGTACTTC. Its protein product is CASSSPVGSYEQYF. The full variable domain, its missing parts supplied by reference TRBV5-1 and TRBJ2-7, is KAGVTQTPRYLIKTRGQQVTLSCSPISGHRSVSWYQQTPGQGLQFLFEYFSETQRNKGNFPGRFSGRQFSNSRSEMNVSTLELGDSALYLCASSSPVGSYEQYFGPGTRLTVT.

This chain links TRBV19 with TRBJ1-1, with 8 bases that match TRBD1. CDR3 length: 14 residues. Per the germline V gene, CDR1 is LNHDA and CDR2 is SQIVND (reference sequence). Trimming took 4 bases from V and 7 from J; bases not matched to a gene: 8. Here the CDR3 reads CASSKGQAFLEAFF. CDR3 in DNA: TGTGCCAGTAGTAAGGGACAGGCGTTTCTTGAAGCTTTCTTT.

CDR3: CASSFSQGVYYGYTF. The CDR3 DNA sequence: TGTGCCAGCAGCTTTTCGCAGGGCGTATACTATGGCTACACCTTC. The chain uses TRBV5-5 and TRBJ1-2; maybe TRBD1 (5 bases). The CDR3 is 15 amino acids. Germline values: CDR1 SGHKS, CDR2 YYEKEE (reference sequence). Trimming cost V 2 bases and J 3 bases, with 14 bases left between them.

CDR3 loop: CASSLSDDGQPQHF. The CDR3 DNA reads as TGTGCCAGCAGTTTAAGTGACGACGGGCAGCCCCAGCATTTT. The rearrangement uses TRBV27 and TRBJ1-5, with D hard to call. Per the germline V gene, CDR1 is MNHEY and CDR2 is SMNVEV (reference sequence). The CDR3 length is 14 residues. V lost 2 bases to trimming and J lost 7 bases, with 12 bases between them.

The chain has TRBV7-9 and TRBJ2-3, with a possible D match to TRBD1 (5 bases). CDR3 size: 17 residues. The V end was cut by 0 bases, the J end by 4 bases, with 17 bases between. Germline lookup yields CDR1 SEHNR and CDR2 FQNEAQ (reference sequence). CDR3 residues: CASSLAPTGRAADTQYF. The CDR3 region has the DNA TGTGCCAGCAGCTTAGCGCCGACGGGCAGGGCGGCAGATACGCAGTATTTT.

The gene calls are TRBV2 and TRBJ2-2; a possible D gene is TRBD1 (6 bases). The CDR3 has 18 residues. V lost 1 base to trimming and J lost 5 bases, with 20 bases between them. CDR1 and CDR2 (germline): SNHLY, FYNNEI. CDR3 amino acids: CASSEELGGHPITGELFF. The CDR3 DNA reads TGTGCCAGCAGTGAAGAATTAGGGGGACACCCGATAACCGGGGAGCTGTTTTTT.

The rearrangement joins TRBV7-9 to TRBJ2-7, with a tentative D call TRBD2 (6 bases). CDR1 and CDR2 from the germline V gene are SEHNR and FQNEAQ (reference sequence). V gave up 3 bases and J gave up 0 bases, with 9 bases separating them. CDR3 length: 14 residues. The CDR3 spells CASSFSGSSYEQYF. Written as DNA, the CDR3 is TGTGCCAGCAGCTTCTCCGGGAGCTCCTACGAGCAGTACTTC.

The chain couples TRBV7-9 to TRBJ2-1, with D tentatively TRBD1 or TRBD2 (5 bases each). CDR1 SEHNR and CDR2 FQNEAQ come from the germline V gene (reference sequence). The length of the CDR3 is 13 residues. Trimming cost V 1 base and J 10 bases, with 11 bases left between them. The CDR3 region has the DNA TGTGCCAGCAGCTTAGAACCAGGGAGCGAGCAGTTCTTC. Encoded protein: CASSLEPGSEQFF.

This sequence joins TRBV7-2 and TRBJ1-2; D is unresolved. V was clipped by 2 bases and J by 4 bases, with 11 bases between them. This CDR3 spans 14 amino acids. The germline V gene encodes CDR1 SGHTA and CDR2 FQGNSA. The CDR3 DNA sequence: TGTGCCAGCAGCTTATGGAACACGGCCTATGGCTACACCTTC. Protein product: CASSLWNTAYGYTF.

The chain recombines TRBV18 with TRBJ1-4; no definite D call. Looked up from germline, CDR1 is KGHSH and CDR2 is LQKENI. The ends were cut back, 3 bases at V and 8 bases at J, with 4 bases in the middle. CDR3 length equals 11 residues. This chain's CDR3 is CASSPGEKLFF. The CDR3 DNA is TGTGCCAGCTCACCCGGGGAAAAACTGTTTTTT.

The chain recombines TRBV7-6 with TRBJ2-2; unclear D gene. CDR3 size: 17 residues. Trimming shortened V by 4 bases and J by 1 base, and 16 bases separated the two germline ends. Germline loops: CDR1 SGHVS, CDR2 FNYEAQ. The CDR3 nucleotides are TGTGCCAGCAGCTCCCTCTTTGCTAGGATGAACACCGGGGAGCTGTTTTTT. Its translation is CASSSLFARMNTGELFF.

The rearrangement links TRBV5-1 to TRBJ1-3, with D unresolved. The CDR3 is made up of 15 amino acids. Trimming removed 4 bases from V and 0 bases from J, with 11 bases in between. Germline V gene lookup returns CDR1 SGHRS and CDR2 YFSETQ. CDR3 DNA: TGCGCCAGCAGCACCGGAACTCTCTCTGGAAACACCATATATTTT. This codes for CASSTGTLSGNTIYF.

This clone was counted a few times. The CDR3 is CASSQRGQGGYSNQPQHF. The CDR3 region has the DNA TGCGCCAGCAGTCAACGCGGACAGGGGGGTTATAGCAATCAGCCCCAGCATTTT. The V and J genes are TRBV23-1 and TRBJ1-5, with 10 bases that match TRBD1. TRBV23-1 is marked as an open reading frame, function uncertain. The CDR3 loop spans 18 amino acids. The junction had 7 bases not matched to a gene; V was cut back by 2 bases and J by 0 bases.

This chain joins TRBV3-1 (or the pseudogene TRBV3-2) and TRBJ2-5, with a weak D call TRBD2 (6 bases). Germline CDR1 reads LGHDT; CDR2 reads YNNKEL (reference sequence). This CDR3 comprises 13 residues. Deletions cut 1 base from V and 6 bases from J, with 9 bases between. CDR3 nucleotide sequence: TGTGCCAGCAGCCAAGCGCGGGACCAGACCCAGTACTTC. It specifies CASSQARDQTQYF.

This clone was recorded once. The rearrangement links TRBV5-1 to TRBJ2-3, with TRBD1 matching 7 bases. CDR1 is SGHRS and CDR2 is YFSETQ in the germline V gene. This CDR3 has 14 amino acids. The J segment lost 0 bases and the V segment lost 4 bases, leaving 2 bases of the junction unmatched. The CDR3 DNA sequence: TGCGCCAGCAGCCCGGGACAGAGCACAGATACGCAGTATTTT. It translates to CASSPGQSTDTQYF.

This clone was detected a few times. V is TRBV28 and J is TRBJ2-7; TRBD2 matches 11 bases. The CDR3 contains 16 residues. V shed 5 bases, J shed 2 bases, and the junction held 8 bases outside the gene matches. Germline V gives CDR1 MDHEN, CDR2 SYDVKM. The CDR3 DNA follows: TGTGCCAGCAGTACGTCCGGGACTAGCGGAACCTACGAGCAGTACTTC. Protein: CASSTSGTSGTYEQYF.

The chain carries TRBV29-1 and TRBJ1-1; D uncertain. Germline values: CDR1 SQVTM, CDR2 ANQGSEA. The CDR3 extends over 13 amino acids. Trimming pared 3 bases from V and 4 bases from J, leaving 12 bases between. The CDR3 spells CSVDLGSGTEAFF. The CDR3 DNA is TGCAGCGTTGATCTCGGGTCAGGCACTGAAGCTTTCTTT.

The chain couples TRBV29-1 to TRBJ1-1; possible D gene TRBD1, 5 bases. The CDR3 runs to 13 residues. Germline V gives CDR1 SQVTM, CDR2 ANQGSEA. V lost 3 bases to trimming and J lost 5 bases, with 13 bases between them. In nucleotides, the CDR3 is TGCAGCGTTGAGTACGGGAGGGGAACTGAAGCTTTCTTT. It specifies CSVEYGRGTEAFF.

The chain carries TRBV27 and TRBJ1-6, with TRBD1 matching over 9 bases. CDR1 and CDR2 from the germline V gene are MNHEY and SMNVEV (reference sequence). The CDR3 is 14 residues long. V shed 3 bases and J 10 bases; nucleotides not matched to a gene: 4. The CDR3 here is CASSFGTGISPLHF. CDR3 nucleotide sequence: TGTGCCAGCAGTTTCGGGACAGGGATCTCACCCCTCCACTTT.

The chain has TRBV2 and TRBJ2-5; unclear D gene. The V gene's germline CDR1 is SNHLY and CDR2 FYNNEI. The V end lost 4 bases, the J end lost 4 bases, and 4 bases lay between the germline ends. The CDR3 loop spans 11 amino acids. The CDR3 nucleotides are TGTGCCAGCAGTGCGGGAGAGACCCAGTACTTC. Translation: CASSAGETQYF.

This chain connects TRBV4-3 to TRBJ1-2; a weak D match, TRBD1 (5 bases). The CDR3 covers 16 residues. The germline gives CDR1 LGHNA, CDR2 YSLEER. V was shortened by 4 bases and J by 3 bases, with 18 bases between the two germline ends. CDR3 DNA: TGCGCCAGCAGCCTTGAGGAGAAGGGGCCGTACTATGGCTACACCTTC. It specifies CASSLEEKGPYYGYTF.